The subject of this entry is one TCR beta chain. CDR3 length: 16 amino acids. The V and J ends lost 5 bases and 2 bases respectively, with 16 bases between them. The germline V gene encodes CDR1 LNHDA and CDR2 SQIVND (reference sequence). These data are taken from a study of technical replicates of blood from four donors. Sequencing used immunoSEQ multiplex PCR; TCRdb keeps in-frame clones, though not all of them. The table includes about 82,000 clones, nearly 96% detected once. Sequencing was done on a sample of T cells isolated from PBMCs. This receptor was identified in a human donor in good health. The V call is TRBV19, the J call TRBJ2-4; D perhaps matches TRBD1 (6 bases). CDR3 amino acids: CASSSSLQGTKNIQYF. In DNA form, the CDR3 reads TGTGCCAGTAGTTCCTCATTACAGGGTACCAAAAACATTCAGTACTTC. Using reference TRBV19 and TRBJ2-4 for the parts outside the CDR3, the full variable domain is DGGITQSPKYLFRKEGQNVTLSCEQNLNHDAMYWYRQDPGQGLRLIYYSQIVNDFQKGDIAEGYSVSREKKESFPLTVTSAQKNPTAFYLCASSSSLQGTKNIQYFGAGTRLSVL.